Sequencing of this T cell receptor beta chain was carried out in a study of Graves' ophthalmopathy and Graves' hyperthyroidism. CDR1 is MNHEY and CDR2 is SVGEGT in the germline V gene. V lost 7 bases, J lost 0 bases, and 12 bases lay in between. The CDR3 sequence is 14 residues long. RNA transcripts were the template, and TCR beta CDR3 regions were amplified from them. HTBI primers served in a first-round RT-PCR, which a second-round multiplex PCR followed. TCRdb reprocessed the multiplex PCR reads via MiXCR and lists one record per CDR3 protein. The repertoire consists of roughly 160,000 distinct CDR3 sequences, with 30% to 45% occurring once and the leading ten covering about 8.2%. Fresh peripheral blood (over 9.5 ml) yielded the PBMCs.

The chain joins TRBV6-2 or TRBV6-3 to TRBJ1-1; tentatively, D is TRBD1 (6 bases). Sequencing was done on a sample of peripheral blood. This sequence originates from a man younger than 45 with Graves' ophthalmopathy. The CDR3 here is CASKGGILNTEAFF. The DNA for the CDR3 is TGTGCCAGCAAAGGGGGGATTTTGAACACTGAAGCTTTCTTT.